This TCR beta chain was captured by sequencing in a study of T-cell memory formation after mild COVID-19. Ten or more counts support this clonotype. Its specificity is unknown. The authors produced TCR alpha and TCR beta cDNA libraries with sample barcodes and UMIs by 5'RACE using constant-segment primers. TCRdb fed the 5' RACE reads into MiXCR, producing one record per CDR3 protein. The repertoire holds a few hundred thousand distinct CDR3 sequences, with less than 25% as singletons. Study findings and constraints: Pre-infection memory already had some responding clones, implying cross-reactive memory joined.

The sample taken for sequencing was PBMCs or a T cell subset sorted from them (not recorded which). The clonotype comes from a man aged 18 to 30 who had mild COVID-19 (a few samples of this study predate the infection). Cell type and time point are not known.

As DNA, the CDR3 is TGCGCCAGCAGCCCCCCAGGCAACTATGGCTACACCTTC. Protein sequence: CASSPPGNYGYTF. The chain is built from TRBV5-1 and TRBJ1-2; D call uncertain. V was shortened by 4 bases and J by 2 bases, with 9 bases between the two germline ends. Germline-derived CDR1 and CDR2 are SGHRS and YFSETQ. The CDR3 runs to 13 residues.